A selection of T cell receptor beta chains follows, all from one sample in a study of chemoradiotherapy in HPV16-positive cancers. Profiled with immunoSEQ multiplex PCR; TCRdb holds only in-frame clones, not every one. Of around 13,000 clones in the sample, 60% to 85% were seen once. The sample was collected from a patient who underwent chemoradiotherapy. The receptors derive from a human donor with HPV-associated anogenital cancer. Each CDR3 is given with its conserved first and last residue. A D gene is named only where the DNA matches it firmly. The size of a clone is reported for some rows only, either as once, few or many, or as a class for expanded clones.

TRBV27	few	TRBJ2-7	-	CASSFGTKYEQYF	TGTGCCAGCAGTTTCGGGACAAAGTACGAGCAGTACTTC
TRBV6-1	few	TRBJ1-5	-	CASSEALHRGSNQPQHF	TGTGCCAGCAGTGAAGCGCTTCATAGGGGAAGCAATCAGCCCCAGCATTTT
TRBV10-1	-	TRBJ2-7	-	CASSVGYEQYF	TGCGCCAGCAGTGTTGGGTACGAGCAGTACTTC
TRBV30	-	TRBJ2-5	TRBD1	CAWRGPRMTGSGTQYF	TGTGCCTGGAGGGGACCCCGAATGACAGGGTCGGGGACCCAGTACTTC
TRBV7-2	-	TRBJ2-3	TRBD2	CASSLVGTSNGDTQYF	TGTGCCAGCAGCTTGGTCGGGACTAGCAACGGAGATACGCAGTATTTT
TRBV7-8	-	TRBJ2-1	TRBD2	CASNEMGLAANEQFF	TGTGCCAGCAACGAGATGGGACTAGCGGCGAATGAGCAGTTCTTC
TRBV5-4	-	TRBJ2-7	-	CASSPLQGLTYEQYF	TGTGCCAGCAGCCCCTTGCAAGGACTCACCTACGAGCAGTACTTC
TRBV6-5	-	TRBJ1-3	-	CASLGIVSGNTIYF	TGTGCCAGCTTGGGGATTGTGAGCGGAAACACCATATATTTT
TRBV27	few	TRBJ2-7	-	CASSRTTYEQYF	TGTGCCAGCAGTCGCACGACCTACGAGCAGTACTTC
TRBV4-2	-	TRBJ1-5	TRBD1	CASSPTGVGQPQHF	TGTGCCAGCAGCCCCACAGGGGTAGGGCAGCCCCAGCATTTT
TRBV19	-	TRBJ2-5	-	CASGDTGYETQYF	TGTGCCAGCGGGGATACGGGGTACGAGACCCAGTACTTC
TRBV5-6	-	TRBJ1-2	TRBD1	CASSAAGTGNYGYTF	TGTGCCAGCAGCGCTGCCGGGACAGGGAACTATGGCTACACCTTC
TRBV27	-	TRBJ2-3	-	CASSLSIGTGDTQYF	TGTGCCAGCAGTTTATCGATCGGAACGGGGGATACGCAGTATTTT
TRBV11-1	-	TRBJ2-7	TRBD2	CASRGGRDEQYF	TGTGCCAGCCGGGGGGGAAGGGACGAGCAGTACTTC
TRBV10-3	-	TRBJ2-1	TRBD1	CAISRTGGLDNEQFF	TGTGCCATCAGTCGGACAGGGGGACTGGACAATGAGCAGTTCTTC
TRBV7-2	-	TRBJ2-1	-	CASSWVGGGQSYLDEQFF	TGTGCCAGCAGCTGGGTGGGGGGAGGACAGTCCTATCTTGATGAGCAGTTCTTC
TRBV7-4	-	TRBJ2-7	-	CASLNRRGPEKEQYF	TGTGCCAGCCTCAACCGCCGGGGCCCCGAGAAGGAGCAGTACTTC
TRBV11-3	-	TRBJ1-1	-	CASSLVRNTEAFF	TGTGCCAGCAGCTTAGTCAGGAACACTGAAGCTTTCTTT
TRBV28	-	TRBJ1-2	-	CASSPMSVQGNYGYTF	TGTGCCAGCAGTCCAATGTCCGTTCAGGGGAACTATGGCTACACCTTC
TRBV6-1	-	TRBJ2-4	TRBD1	CASSVDRQNIQYF	TGTGCCAGCAGTGTGGACAGGCAAAACATTCAGTACTTC
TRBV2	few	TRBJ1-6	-	CASSEGSQNSPLHF	TGTGCCAGCAGTGAGGGTAGTCAGAATTCACCCCTCCACTTT
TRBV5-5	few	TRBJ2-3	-	CASSLVTDTQYF	TGTGCCAGCAGCTTGGTGACAGATACGCAGTATTTT
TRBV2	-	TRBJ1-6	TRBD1	CASSEQRATGSSPLHF	TGTGCCAGCAGTGAGCAGCGAGCGACAGGGTCCTCACCCCTCCACTTT
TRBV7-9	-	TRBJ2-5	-	CASSRGRRVQETQYF	TGTGCCAGCAGCCGGGGGCGCAGGGTTCAAGAGACCCAGTACTTC
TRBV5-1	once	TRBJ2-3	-	CASSLSGWADTQYF	TGCGCCAGCAGCTTGTCAGGGTGGGCAGATACGCAGTATTTT
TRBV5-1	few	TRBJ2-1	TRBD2	CASSLALAGEQFF	TGCGCCAGCAGCTTGGCCCTAGCGGGGGAGCAGTTCTTC
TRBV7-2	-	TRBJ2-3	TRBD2	CASSSAGGRTDTQYF	TGTGCCAGCAGCTCCGCGGGGGGCCGCACAGATACGCAGTATTTT